The 20 T cell receptor beta chains below were found in one sample sequenced in a study of blood T cell repertoires in COVID-19. Method: immunoSEQ multiplex PCR; TCRdb's copy keeps in-frame clones and lacks some. The table lists 380,000 or so clones, around 87% of them singletons. Sequencing input: PBMCs or T cells enriched from blood (not recorded which). Receptor source: a man aged 30 to 45 who had recovered from COVID-19.

This rearrangement joins TRBV18 to TRBJ2-3, with TRBD1 as a possible D gene (5 bases). Trimming cost V 2 bases and J 5 bases, with 11 bases left between them. The CDR3 sequence is 14 residues long. CDR1 and CDR2 from the germline V gene are KGHSH and LQKENI. The CDR3 is CASSPVGARDTQYF. The CDR3 bases are TGTGCCAGCTCACCAGTTGGGGCCAGAGATACGCAGTATTTT.

This clone was counted a few times. The rearrangement links TRBV19 to TRBJ2-5; possible D gene TRBD1, 5 bases. Germline V gene lookup returns CDR1 LNHDA and CDR2 SQIVND (reference sequence). This CDR3 is 12 amino acids long. V was pared by 6 bases and J by 5 bases, with 10 bases between. CDR3 region: CASRQAGETQYF. CDR3 DNA: TGTGCCAGTAGACAGGCTGGGGAGACCCAGTACTTC.

The chain has TRBV19 and TRBJ1-6, with D uncertain. The CDR3 spans 16 residues. Germline assignment: CDR1 LNHDA and CDR2 SQIVND (reference sequence). V was trimmed by 0 bases and J by 4 bases, leaving 10 bases between them. CDR3 residues: CASSIDLRGYNSPLHF. The DNA for the CDR3 is TGTGCCAGTAGTATAGATCTCCGGGGATATAATTCACCCCTCCACTTT.

The chain is built from TRBV19 and TRBJ1-5; D unclear. V gave up 1 base and J gave up 3 bases, with 7 bases separating them. The CDR3 is 14 amino acids. Germline lookup yields CDR1 LNHDA and CDR2 SQIVND (reference sequence). DNA for the CDR3: TGTGCCAGTAGTATAGTGGGCGTCAATCAGCCCCAGCATTTT. Its translation is CASSIVGVNQPQHF.

This chain uses TRBV9 with TRBJ1-1; 7 nucleotides align to TRBD1. The V segment lost 1 base and the J segment 4 bases; nucleotides outside the gene matches: 4. This CDR3 contains 14 residues. Germline V lookup: CDR1 SGDLS, CDR2 YYNGEE. The CDR3 DNA reads TGTGCCAGCAGCGTACAGGGGGGCGGCACTGAAGCTTTCTTT. Translating gives CASSVQGGGTEAFF. The complete variable domain, with remaining parts taken from reference TRBV9 and TRBJ1-1, reads DSGVTQTPKHLITATGQRVTLRCSPRSGDLSVYWYQQSLDQGLQFLIQYYNGEERAKGNILERFSAQQFPDLHSELNLSSLELGDSALYFCASSVQGGGTEAFFGQGTRLTVV.

V and J are TRBV9 and TRBJ2-5; 7 nucleotides align to TRBD2. From germline, CDR1 is SGDLS and CDR2 YYNGEE. The CDR3 is 14 amino acids. V trimming: 2 bases; J trimming: 2 bases; junction bases outside the gene matches: 3. Here the CDR3 DNA reads TGTGCCAGCAGCGTCGCGGGGGAGCAAGAGACCCAGTACTTC. This gives the protein CASSVAGEQETQYF.

V and J are TRBV15 and TRBJ2-2; 11 bases are a match to TRBD1. Looked up from germline, CDR1 is LNHNV and CDR2 is YYDKDF (reference sequence). The junction had 5 bases not matched to a gene; V was cut back by 3 bases and J by 2 bases. The CDR3 length is 17 residues. In nucleotides, the CDR3 is TGTGCCACCAGCAGGGGTGGGACAGGGGGAAACACCGGGGAGCTGTTTTTT. Protein: CATSRGGTGGNTGELFF.

CDR3 loop: CAWSGNTLAKNIQYF. The DNA for the CDR3 is TGTGCCTGGAGTGGAAACACCCTAGCCAAAAACATTCAGTACTTC. The chain employs TRBV30 and TRBJ2-4; D unclear. V shed 1 base and J shed 0 bases, with 10 bases lying between them. Germline V lookup: CDR1 GTSNPN, CDR2 SVGIG (reference sequence). The CDR3 is 15 residues long.

The chain joins TRBV7-9 to TRBJ1-5; D perhaps matches TRBD1 (5 bases). Trimming removed 4 bases from V and 2 bases from J, with 15 bases in between. Germline CDR1 SEHNR, CDR2 FQNEAQ (reference sequence). CDR3 size: 16 residues. This CDR3 is CASSSGQGPGNQPQHF. The CDR3 DNA reads as TGTGCCAGCAGCTCAGGCCAGGGTCCTGGCAATCAGCCCCAGCATTTT.

The V gene is TRBV4-2, the J gene TRBJ1-1, with D possibly TRBD1 on 6 matching bases. V was shortened by 4 bases and J by 7 bases, with 19 bases between the two germline ends. The CDR3 covers 15 residues. Germline loops: CDR1 LGHNA, CDR2 YNFKEQ. The CDR3 reads CASSRDAGTPYEAFF. The CDR3 DNA sequence: TGTGCCAGCAGCCGGGATGCCGGGACACCTTATGAAGCTTTCTTT.

The chain uses TRBV6-5 and TRBJ2-2, with D hard to call. The germline V and J ends were trimmed by 6 bases and 4 bases, with 9 bases remaining between them. The CDR3 extends over 13 amino acids. CDR1 MNHEY and CDR2 SVGAGI come from the germline V gene. The DNA for the CDR3 is TGTGCCAGCAGCCCCGACACCACCGGGGAGCTGTTTTTT. This translates into CASSPDTTGELFF.

The chain combines TRBV7-2 with TRBJ2-5, with TRBD2 matching 9 bases. The CDR3 loop spans 17 amino acids. Trimming cost V 1 base and J 2 bases; bases outside gene matches: 8. Germline V gene lookup returns CDR1 SGHTA and CDR2 FQGNSA. The CDR3 loop reads CASSLGMAGGFQETQYF. The CDR3 DNA is TGTGCCAGCAGCTTAGGAATGGCGGGGGGGTTTCAAGAGACCCAGTACTTC.

The chain links TRBV6-1 to TRBJ1-5; unclear D gene. The CDR3 contains 15 residues. Between the trimmed V and J ends, which lost 1 base and 0 bases, there was a span of 7 bases. Germline loops: CDR1 MNHNS, CDR2 SASEGT. CDR3 residues: CASSEGHYSNQPQHF. Written as DNA, the CDR3 is TGTGCCAGCAGTGAAGGGCATTATAGCAATCAGCCCCAGCATTTT.

This chain links TRBV7-8 with TRBJ1-2; TRBD1 matches 7 bases. This CDR3 spans 15 amino acids. CDR1 is SGHVS and CDR2 is FQNEAQ in the germline V gene. After removal of 2 bases from V and 4 bases from J, the junction contained 7 bases not matched to a gene. The CDR3 protein is CASSLTRDRVYGYTF. The CDR3 nucleotides are TGTGCCAGCAGCTTAACCCGGGACAGAGTCTATGGCTACACCTTC.

The chain links TRBV13 to TRBJ1-2; D remains ambiguous. The germline V gene has CDR1 PRHDT and CDR2 FYEKMQ (reference sequence). V was shortened by 4 bases and J by 1 base, with 19 bases between the two germline ends. This CDR3 is built from 17 residues. The DNA of the CDR3 is TGTGCCAGCAGCTCTATGGATGGGTTTGAGGGTAACTATGGCTACACCTTC. It is translated as CASSSMDGFEGNYGYTF.

The chain couples TRBV30 to TRBJ2-5; D possibly corresponds to TRBD1 (5 bases). With 5 bases removed from V and 2 bases from J, the gap between germline ends came to 12 bases. The CDR3 consists of 13 residues. Germline-derived CDR1 and CDR2 are GTSNPN and SVGIG (reference sequence). The CDR3 DNA sequence: TGTGCCTGGCGTAGGGGTCCTCAAGAGACCCAGTACTTC. Amino acids: CAWRRGPQETQYF.

The chain combines TRBV27 with TRBJ1-2, with no clear D. From germline, CDR1 is MNHEY and CDR2 SMNVEV (reference sequence). The length of the CDR3 is 13 residues. V shed 2 bases and J shed 4 bases, with 8 bases lying between them. This chain's CDR3 is CASSLGGIYGYTF. CDR3 nucleotides: TGTGCCAGCAGTTTAGGCGGGATCTATGGCTACACCTTC.

This clone occurred once. The rearrangement links TRBV6-5 to TRBJ2-7; D call uncertain. Germline CDR1 MNHEY, CDR2 SVGAGI. Trimming took off 8 bases at V and 2 bases at J, with 13 bases between the two ends. The CDR3 runs to 13 residues. The CDR3 sequence: CASRYTKPYEQYF. The CDR3 coding sequence is TGTGCCAGCCGCTATACGAAACCCTACGAGCAGTACTTC.

The V and J genes are TRBV30 and TRBJ1-4; 10 nucleotides align to TRBD1. CDR3 length: 14 amino acids. CDR1 is GTSNPN, CDR2 SVGIG, per germline (reference sequence). Losses at the gene ends were 6 bases for V and 8 bases for J; bases not matched to a gene: 9. CDR3 region: CACRVGDRGEKLFF. The CDR3, as DNA: TGTGCCTGTCGTGTGGGGGACAGGGGAGAAAAACTGTTTTTT.

The chain is built from TRBV5-8 and TRBJ1-3; the D is unclear. Trimming pared 1 base from V and 2 bases from J, leaving 7 bases between. This CDR3 spans 14 amino acids. Germline CDR1 SGHTS, CDR2 YDEGEE. The CDR3 sequence is CASSLSRAGNTIYF. DNA of the CDR3: TGTGCCAGCAGCTTGTCGAGGGCTGGAAACACCATATATTTT.